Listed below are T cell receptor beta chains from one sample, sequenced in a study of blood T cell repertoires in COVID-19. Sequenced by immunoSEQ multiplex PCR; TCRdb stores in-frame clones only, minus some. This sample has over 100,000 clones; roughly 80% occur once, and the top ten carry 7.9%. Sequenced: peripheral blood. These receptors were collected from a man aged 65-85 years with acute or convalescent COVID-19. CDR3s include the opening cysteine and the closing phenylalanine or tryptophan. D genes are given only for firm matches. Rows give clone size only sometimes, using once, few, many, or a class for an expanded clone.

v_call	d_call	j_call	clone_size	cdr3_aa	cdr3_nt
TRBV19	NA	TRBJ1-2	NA	CASSTRSYGYTF	TGTGCCAGTAGTACTAGGTCGTATGGCTACACCTTC
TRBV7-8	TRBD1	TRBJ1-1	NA	CASSRGQPKNTEAFF	TGTGCCAGCAGCCGGGGACAGCCGAAAAACACTGAAGCTTTCTTT
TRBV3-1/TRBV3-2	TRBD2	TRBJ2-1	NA	CASSQRGGYNEQFF	TGTGCCAGCAGCCAGCGGGGGGGTTACAATGAGCAGTTCTTC
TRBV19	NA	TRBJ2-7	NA	CASSRGAYEQYF	TGTGCCAGTAGTCGGGGGGCTTACGAGCAGTACTTC
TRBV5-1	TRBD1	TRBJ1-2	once	CASSSDRGSYGYTF	TGCGCCAGCAGTTCGGACAGGGGAAGCTATGGCTACACCTTC
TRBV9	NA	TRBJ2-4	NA	CASSAGEAKNIQYF	TGTGCCAGCAGCGCCGGGGAGGCCAAAAACATTCAGTACTTC
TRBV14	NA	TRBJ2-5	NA	CASSQDVGRGYQETQYF	TGTGCCAGCAGCCAAGATGTAGGGCGAGGGTACCAAGAGACCCAGTACTTC
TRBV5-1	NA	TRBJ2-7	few	CASRTRLGADEQYF	TGCGCCAGCAGAACCCGTCTGGGGGCAGACGAGCAGTACTTC
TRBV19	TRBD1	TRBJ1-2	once	CASSTPGQNNGYTF	TGTGCCAGTAGTACCCCGGGACAGAACAATGGCTACACCTTC
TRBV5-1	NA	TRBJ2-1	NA	CASSILAAYNEQFF	TGCGCCAGCAGTATTTTAGCGGCCTACAATGAGCAGTTCTTC
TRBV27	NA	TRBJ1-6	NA	CASGSWGRVNNSPLHF	TGTGCCAGCGGCAGTTGGGGGCGCGTGAATAATTCACCCCTCCACTTT
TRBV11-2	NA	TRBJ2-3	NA	CASSLNFGSTDTQYF	TGTGCCAGCAGCTTAAATTTCGGTTCTACAGATACGCAGTATTTT
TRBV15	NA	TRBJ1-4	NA	CATSRDPNRINEKLFF	TGTGCCACCAGCAGAGATCCCAACAGAATTAATGAAAAACTGTTTTTT
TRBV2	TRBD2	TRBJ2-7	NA	CASNSGRTLEQYF	TGTGCCAGCAATAGCGGGAGAACCTTAGAGCAGTACTTC
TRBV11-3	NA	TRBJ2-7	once	CASSPRFAVYGEQYF	TGTGCCAGCAGCCCGAGGTTCGCGGTTTATGGCGAGCAGTACTTC
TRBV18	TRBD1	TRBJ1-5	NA	CASSATGVGAQPQHF	TGTGCCAGCTCAGCGACAGGGGTGGGAGCTCAGCCCCAGCATTTT
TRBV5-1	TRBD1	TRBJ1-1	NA	CASSFTGATEAFF	TGCGCCAGCAGCTTTACAGGGGCCACTGAAGCTTTCTTT
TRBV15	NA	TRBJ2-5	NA	CATSRDGRLGSQETQYF	TGTGCCACCAGCAGAGATGGGCGCTTAGGCAGTCAAGAGACCCAGTACTTC
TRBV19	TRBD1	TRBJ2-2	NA	CASRGFGTGVTGELFF	TGTGCCAGCAGGGGCTTTGGGACAGGGGTGACCGGGGAGCTGTTTTTT
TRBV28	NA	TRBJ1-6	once	CASSWGQTLHF	TGTGCCAGCAGCTGGGGGCAAACCCTCCACTTT
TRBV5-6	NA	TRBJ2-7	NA	CASSSVSYEQYF	TGTGCCAGCAGTTCCGTCTCCTACGAGCAGTACTTC
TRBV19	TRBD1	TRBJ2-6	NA	CASSVTGAGANVLTF	TGTGCCAGTAGCGTGACAGGGGCCGGGGCCAACGTCCTGACTTTC
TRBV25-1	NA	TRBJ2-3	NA	CASSADRGTDTQYF	TGTGCCAGCAGTGCTGACCGGGGCACAGATACGCAGTATTTT
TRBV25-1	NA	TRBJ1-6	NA	CASSWGLHSPLHF	TGTGCCAGCAGTTGGGGCCTTCATTCACCCCTCCACTTT
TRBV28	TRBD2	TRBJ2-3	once	CASRPGSLAGVGDTQYF	TGTGCCAGCAGGCCAGGGTCACTAGCGGGAGTCGGAGATACGCAGTATTTT
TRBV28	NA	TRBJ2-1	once	CASGRGSRNNEQFF	TGTGCCAGCGGAAGGGGAAGTAGGAACAATGAGCAGTTCTTC
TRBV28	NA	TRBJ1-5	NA	CASRSSQGAGIKPQHF	TGTGCCAGCAGGTCATCCCAGGGCGCGGGAATAAAGCCCCAGCATTTT
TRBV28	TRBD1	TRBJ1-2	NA	CASSSGQRLGYTF	TGTGCCAGCAGTTCGGGACAGAGGCTTGGCTACACCTTC
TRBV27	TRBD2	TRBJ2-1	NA	CASSATSGGFNEQFF	TGTGCCAGCAGCGCAACTAGCGGGGGTTTTAATGAGCAGTTCTTC
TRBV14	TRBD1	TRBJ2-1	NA	CASSLGTVFNEQFF	TGTGCCAGCAGCCTCGGGACAGTTTTTAATGAGCAGTTCTTC
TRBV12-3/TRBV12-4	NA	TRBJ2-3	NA	CASTKLAGTQYF	TGTGCCAGCACCAAACTAGCAGGCACGCAGTATTTT
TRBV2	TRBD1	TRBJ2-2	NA	CASSEWTGYTGELFF	TGTGCCAGCAGTGAATGGACAGGTTACACCGGGGAGCTGTTTTTT
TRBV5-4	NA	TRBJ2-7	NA	CASSSSGNPTYEQYF	TGTGCCAGCAGCTCTTCAGGGAATCCCACCTACGAGCAGTACTTC
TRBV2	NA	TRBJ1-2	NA	CASSGGSGYTF	TGTGCCAGCAGTGGAGGGTCCGGCTACACCTTC
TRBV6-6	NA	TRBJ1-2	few	CASSRTDTNYGYTF	TGTGCCAGCAGCCGGACTGATACTAACTATGGCTACACCTTC
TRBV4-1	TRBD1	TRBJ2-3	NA	CASSQDGTGGSDTQYF	TGCGCCAGCAGCCAAGATGGGACAGGGGGGTCAGATACGCAGTATTTT
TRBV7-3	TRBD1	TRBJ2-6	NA	CASSSPGQGKSSGANVLTF	TGTGCCAGCAGCTCCCCCGGACAGGGCAAAAGCTCTGGGGCCAACGTCCTGACTTTC
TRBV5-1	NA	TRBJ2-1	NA	CASSLELLETRRSSYNEQFF	TGCGCCAGCAGCTTGGAACTCCTAGAAACTAGGCGAAGCTCCTACAATGAGCAGTTCTTC
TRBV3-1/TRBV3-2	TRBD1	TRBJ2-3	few	CASRDGTGTQYF	TGTGCCAGCAGGGATGGGACAGGAACACAGTATTTT
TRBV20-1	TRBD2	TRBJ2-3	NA	CSASPLREGRAEDTQYF	TGCAGTGCCAGTCCCCTGCGGGAGGGCCGTGCGGAAGATACGCAGTATTTT
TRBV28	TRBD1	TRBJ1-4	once	CASETTGAFNEKLFF	TGTGCCAGCGAGACTACAGGGGCGTTTAATGAAAAACTGTTTTTT
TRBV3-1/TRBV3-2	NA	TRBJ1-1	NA	CASSRFTGNTEAFF	TGTGCCAGCAGCCGTTTTACAGGGAACACTGAAGCTTTCTTT
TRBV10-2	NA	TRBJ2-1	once	CASSDDKGVSYNEQFF	TGCGCCAGCAGTGATGATAAGGGGGTTTCCTACAATGAGCAGTTCTTC
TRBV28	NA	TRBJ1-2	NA	CASSHQGTGYTF	TGTGCCAGCAGCCATCAGGGAACTGGCTACACCTTC
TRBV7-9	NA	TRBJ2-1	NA	CASQGGYEQFF	TGTGCCAGCCAGGGAGGATATGAGCAGTTCTTC
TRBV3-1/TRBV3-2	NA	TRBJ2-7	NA	CASSQTRREQYF	TGTGCCAGCAGCCAAACCCGGAGGGAGCAGTACTTC
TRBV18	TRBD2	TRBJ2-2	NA	CASSPPTSRGELFF	TGTGCCAGCTCACCACCGACTAGCCGCGGGGAGCTGTTTTTT
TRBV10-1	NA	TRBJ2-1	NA	CASSEGQPYNEQFF	TGCGCCAGCAGTGAGGGGCAGCCATACAATGAGCAGTTCTTC